A single sample gave rise to the 8 T cell receptor beta chains below, sequenced in a study of blood T cell repertoires in COVID-19. Profiling relied on immunoSEQ multiplex PCR, and the TCRdb table lists in-frame clones only, not all of them. The sample has around 130,000 clones; about 85% are singletons. The sequencing input was peripheral blood. The origin of the receptors is a human donor with COVID-19, enrolled during active disease. The donor label of this sample is uncertain.

The rearrangement joins TRBV19 to TRBJ2-3; 8 bases align to TRBD1. Germline V CDR1 and CDR2: LNHDA, SQIVND (reference sequence). J gave up 2 bases and V 9 bases, and 7 bases lay outside the gene matches. The CDR3 is 14 residues long. CDR3 sequence: CASQGQALTDTQYF. CDR3 coding DNA: TGTGCCAGCCAGGGACAGGCACTCACAGATACGCAGTATTTT.

This clone was detected once. The rearrangement links TRBV4-1 to TRBJ1-2, with TRBD1 matching 8 bases. The V segment lost 4 bases and the J segment 3 bases; nucleotides outside the gene matches: 13. The CDR3 totals 17 residues. Germline CDR1 and CDR2: MGHRA and YSYEKL. CDR3: CASSRTETGGPHYGYTF. CDR3 coding DNA: TGCGCCAGCAGCCGGACAGAAACAGGGGGACCGCACTATGGCTACACCTTC.

This clone was seen a few times. This sequence joins TRBV9 and TRBJ1-2; no clear D gene. Germline CDR1 and CDR2: SGDLS and YYNGEE. The ends were cut back, 0 bases at V and 7 bases at J, with 13 bases in the middle. This CDR3 has 14 amino acids. This CDR3 is CASSVAETVGGYTF. CDR3 sequence (DNA): TGTGCCAGCAGCGTAGCTGAAACGGTTGGTGGCTACACCTTC.

The chain combines TRBV5-1 with TRBJ2-7, with D possibly TRBD1 on 6 matching bases. CDR1 is SGHRS and CDR2 is YFSETQ in the germline V gene. Trimming stripped 1 base from V and 5 bases from J, with 13 bases between. The CDR3 contains 14 residues. CDR3 in amino acids: CASSLTGNGDEQYF. Written as DNA, the CDR3 is TGCGCCAGCAGCTTGACAGGGAATGGCGACGAGCAGTACTTC.

The J gene is TRBJ2-5, the V gene TRBV4-1, with 7 bases that match TRBD2. J was trimmed by 5 bases and V by 2 bases; bases with no gene match: 8. The CDR3 consists of 15 residues. Germline CDR1 MGHRA, CDR2 YSYEKL. The CDR3 DNA is TGCGCCAGCAGCCAAACCCCCGGACTAGAGGAGACCCAGTACTTC. The encoded protein is CASSQTPGLEETQYF.

The gene calls are TRBV10-1 and TRBJ2-5; TRBD1 matches 7 bases. Trimming removed 2 bases from V and 2 bases from J; junction bases left unmatched: 2. The CDR3 extends over 14 amino acids. Per the germline V gene, CDR1 is WNHNN and CDR2 is SYGVQD (reference sequence). The CDR3 reads CASSEGRGQETQYF. The CDR3 DNA reads as TGCGCCAGCAGTGAGGGCAGGGGGCAAGAGACCCAGTACTTC.

The V and J genes are TRBV5-6 and TRBJ1-2; 8 nucleotides line up with TRBD1. The CDR3 is made up of 18 amino acids. V was clipped by 4 bases and J by 2 bases; unmatched bases: 16. Germline V gene data show CDR1 as SGHDT and CDR2 as YYEEEE. The CDR3: CASSLGIDRGWRNYGYTF. CDR3 bases: TGTGCCAGCAGCCTAGGAATAGACAGGGGATGGAGGAACTATGGCTACACCTTC.

The chain is built from TRBV5-1 and TRBJ2-3; the D gene is possibly TRBD2 (6 bases). Trimming took 4 bases from V and 12 from J, leaving 18 bases between them. The CDR3 length is 13 residues. From germline, CDR1 is SGHRS and CDR2 YFSETQ. CDR3 residues: CASSLDPGLLQYF. CDR3 DNA sequence: TGCGCCAGCAGCCTGGATCCGGGACTGCTTCAGTATTTT.